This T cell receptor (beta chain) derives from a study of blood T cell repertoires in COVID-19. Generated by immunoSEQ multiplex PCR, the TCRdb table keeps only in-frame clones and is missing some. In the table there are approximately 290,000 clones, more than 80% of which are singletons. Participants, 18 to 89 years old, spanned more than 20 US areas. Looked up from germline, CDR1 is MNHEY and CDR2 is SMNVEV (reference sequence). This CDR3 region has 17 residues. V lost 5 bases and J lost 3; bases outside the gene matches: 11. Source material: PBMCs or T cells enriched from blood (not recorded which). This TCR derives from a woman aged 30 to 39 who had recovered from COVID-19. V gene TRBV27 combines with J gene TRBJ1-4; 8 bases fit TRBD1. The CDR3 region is CASSPSRGRRANEKLFF. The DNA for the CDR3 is TGTGCCAGCAGTCCCAGCAGGGGGCGTAGGGCTAATGAAAAACTGTTTTTT.